This TCR beta chain was identified in a study of T cells expressing NK-cell markers. On the study more broadly: Researchers got TCR beta repertoires out of sorted CD3+CD56+NKG2C+, CD3+CD56+NKG2C- and CD3+CD56-NKG2C+ T cells. Study conclusions and caveats: Of the CD8+ T cells in more than five donors, 1.0-7.0% belonged to dominant NKG2C+ clonotypes. Among four donors, these clonotypes also ranked first in the CD3+CD56-NKG2C+ fraction. The study left the HCMV specificity of expanded NKG2C+ T cell clones unresolved.

On this clonotype itself: Its antigen is unidentified.

TCRdb re-called the 5' RACE reads, yielding one record per CDR3 amino acid sequence without DNA. The sample spans about 460,000 distinct CDR3 sequences; the ten largest clones claim more than 1.4%. From germline, CDR1 is LGHDT and CDR2 YNNKEL (reference sequence). This CDR3 spans 15 amino acids. Sequenced sample: blood T cells: a sorted CD56 or NKG2C T cell subset, CD4+ or CD8+ T cells, or bulk PBMC T cells (not recorded which). The clonotype comes from a woman in her forties or fifties in good health. This chain joins TRBV3-1 and TRBJ2-1. The CDR3 region is CASSQRQAGYNEQFF.